What follows describes a single T cell receptor (beta chain). This clonotype has only a few counts. Its antigen has not been determined. It has no much larger one-base neighbor in the sample; base qualities were not kept. A patient counted as having stable Graves' hyperthyroidism if no progression to ophthalmopathy occurred over 18 months of follow-up. The hyperthyroidism patients were between 18 and 65 years old and newly diagnosed, with a disease duration of less than 2 months. Patients with uncontrolled infections, other autoimmune diseases, pregnancy or lactation were excluded. Clinical symptoms, serum thyroxine and TRAb, thyroid ultrasound, and orbital computed tomography formed the basis for the diagnoses. Ficoll-Paque density gradient centrifugation was used to isolate PBMCs from around 10 ml of fresh peripheral blood. Total RNA was extracted using Trizol reagent, and RNA quality was assessed on an Agilent 2100 Bioanalyzer.

The data stem from a study of T cells in Graves' hyperthyroidism and ophthalmopathy (dated by TCRdb to the late 2010s). Broadly, across the study: Peripheral blood samples were taken at the time of initial diagnosis, prior to any treatment. To identify distinguishing TCR V-J signatures, a discovery cohort of 100 patients was used, comprising 43 with Graves' ophthalmopathy and roughly 60 with stable Graves' hyperthyroidism. An independent validation cohort of 18 to 20 hyperthyroidism patients and about 16 patients who later progressed to ophthalmopathy tested prospective prediction of ophthalmopathy. The approximately 95 discovery patients were divided at random into training and test sets in a 7:3 ratio. In several Graves' hyperthyroidism patients, the study also compared T-cell repertoires from thyroid tissue with T-cell repertoires from blood. Following sampling, methimazole starting at 30 mg daily was given to hyperthyroidism patients, and high-dose intravenous methylprednisolone was given to ophthalmopathy patients. TCR Vbeta CDR3 sequencing of 120 to 150 peripheral blood samples (43 ophthalmopathy, over 70 hyperthyroidism and approximately 17 progressor patients) is reported in the paper. Study-wide findings and limitations: In validation, progression to ophthalmopathy was predicted by the model with 70.59% sensitivity and around 75% specificity, a median of 6.5 months before onset. Most expanded thyroid clonotypes (frequency above 0.001) were also detected in blood, suggesting blood repertoires may reflect thyroid immune responses. No statistical method was used to set the sample size in advance, and investigators knew the group allocation. In cross-validation, a model built on a 13 V-J signature told ophthalmopathy apart from stable hyperthyroidism with approximately 91% sensitivity and about 81% specificity, and in testing the same model reached 80%/75%.

The germline ends are 7 bases apart after V is trimmed by 0 bases and J by 10 bases. The CDR3 sequence holds 12 residues, the cysteine and phenylalanine included. Only the CDR3 part of the read is kept: 36 bases, read in frame from the first base. The germline V gene encodes CDR1 LNHNV and CDR2 YYDKDF (reference sequence). The TCR beta CDR3 regions were amplified from the RNA transcripts. For the first round of RT-PCR on the TCR CDR3, the HTBI primer set was used together with the Qiagen OneStep RT-PCR kit. Libraries were constructed in a second round of multiplex PCR, after which size selection and purification were performed. The libraries were sequenced on an Illumina HiSeq2000 using paired-end 100 bp reads. Per the original workflow: SOAPnuke was used to process the raw data, throwing out any read that contained adapters or uncalled bases, had a mean Phred below 15, or lacked an exact constant-primer or identifier match. High-quality paired reads were merged using COPE v1.2.5, and each unique nucleotide sequence was defined as a clonotype. MiTCR v1.1 was used to align clonotypes to the IMGT TRBV, TRBD and TRBJ reference segments. The analysis was restricted to V-J combinations with a frequency above 0.0001, which together covered around 99% of the repertoires. The TCS score was defined as F50 (clonal expansion) divided by E x V (chaos), with BLOSUM62-based TCRdist calculated between CDR3 peptides within each V-J. Welch's t-statistics and random forest reduced around 510 V-J features to 13, which were used in a naive Bayes classifier (R e1071). TCRdb applied fastp at Q25 and MiXCR to the public reads, then kept only in-frame beta chains. Each record represents a unique CDR3 protein, reported with the most common genes and DNA among its rows. These V and J calls rely on TCRdb rather than the paper's analysis. The sample records 250,000 to 300,000 distinct CDR3 sequences, roughly 13% of which are singletons. The top ten hold 6.5% to 10% of the sample.

Recombination joined TRBV15 with TRBJ2-1, with the D gene not clear enough to name. Sequencing was done on a sample of blood. The source is a woman aged 40 to 55 with Graves' hyperthyroidism. The CDR3 corresponds to CATSRDVGEQFF. The sequence in DNA is TGTGCCACCAGCAGAGATGTGGGGGAGCAGTTCTTC. The CDR3 plus the reference TRBV15 and TRBJ2-1 genes for the other parts give the full variable domain: DAMVIQNPRYQVTQFGKPVTLSCSQTLNHNVMYWYQQKSSQAPKLLFHYYDKDFNNEADTPDNFQSRRPNTSFCFLDIRSPGLGDTAMYLCATSRDVGEQFFGPGTRLTVL.